A single sample gave rise to the 9 T cell receptor beta chains below, sequenced in a study of T cells after yellow fever vaccination (dated by TCRdb to the late 2010s). Library preparation employed 5' RACE. Sequenced on an Illumina NovaSeq 6000. Using fastp trimming at Q25 and MiXCR clonotype assembly, TCRdb reanalyzed the public sequencing data and kept in-frame beta chains. Every distinct CDR3 protein forms one entry, paired with its most common genes and DNA. The sample table records approximately 160,000 distinct CDR3 sequences; 7% to 10% of these occur just once. The top ten clonotypes cover around 35% of the sample. This sample's treatment or condition label indicates: live attenuated yellow fever vaccine strain. Here the sequenced sample was CD8+ T cells sorted from PBMCs, taken 45 days after the yellow fever booster vaccination. These receptors all come from a man younger than 35 who received the YFV17D yellow fever vaccine.

This clonotype has just a few counts. The V and J genes are TRBV7-3 and TRBJ1-5, with TRBD1 as a possible D gene (6 bases). The CDR3 runs to 17 residues. Trimming left V 6 bases short and J 4 bases short, with 22 bases between. The germline gives CDR1 SGHTA, CDR2 FQGTGA. CDR3 residues: CASSSHHRDTPNQPQHF. The CDR3 DNA is TGTGCCAGCAGTTCTCACCACCGGGACACCCCAAATCAGCCCCAGCATTTT.

This clonotype has just a few counts. The chain is built from TRBV7-9 and TRBJ2-6; no definite D call. The CDR3 has 17 residues. V dropped 1 base and J dropped 0 bases, with 10 bases sitting between them. In germline, CDR1 is SEHNR, CDR2 FQNEAQ (reference sequence). CDR3 residues: CASSLGEIYSGANVLTF. The CDR3 nucleotides are TGTGCCAGCAGCTTAGGCGAGATCTACTCTGGGGCCAACGTCCTGACTTTC. The full variable domain, rest sourced from reference TRBV7-9 and TRBJ2-6, is DTGVSQNPRHKITKRGQNVTFRCDPISEHNRLYWYRQTLGQGPEFLTYFQNEAQLEKSRLLSDRFSAERPKGSFSTLEIQRTEQGDSAMYLCASSLGEIYSGANVLTFGAGSRLTVL.

Comments on this clonotype: Likely a read error: the CDR3 ends without its conserved phenylalanine or tryptophan. The J gene is TRBJ2-6, the V gene TRBV4-1; possibly TRBD1 for D (6 bases). Germline-derived CDR1 and CDR2 are MGHRA and YSYEKL. The CDR3 runs to 13 residues. With 6 bases removed from V and 10 bases from J, the gap between germline ends came to 13 bases. CDR3 bases: TGCGCCAGCAGAATCCAAGGGGGTAACGTCCTGACTTGC. Protein: CASRIQGGNVLTC.

V gene TRBV7-9 combines with J gene TRBJ2-2; the D is unclear. CDR3 length: 15 amino acids. Germline-derived CDR1 and CDR2 are SEHNR and FQNEAQ (reference sequence). V lost 3 bases and J 2 bases, leaving 10 bases between the germline ends. The CDR3 DNA reads TGTGCCAGCAGCTTTCTTCCCGCTAACACCGGGGAGCTGTTTTTT. This codes for CASSFLPANTGELFF.

This clonotype appeared a few times. The CDR3 DNA reads TGTGCCAGCAGCCGTCGGGGTCCCAACACCGGGGAGCTGTTTTTT. Protein product: CASSRRGPNTGELFF. V usage is TRBV6-2 or TRBV6-3 and J usage is TRBJ2-2, with D possibly being TRBD2 (5 bases). V was clipped by 6 bases and J by 2 bases, with 13 bases between them. This CDR3 comprises 15 residues. Germline CDR1 and CDR2: MNHEY and SVGEGT.

This clonotype was seen only a few times. The V call is TRBV29-1, the J call TRBJ2-6; no clear D. The CDR3 totals 13 residues. CDR1 is SQVTM and CDR2 is ANQGSEA in the germline V gene. V was cut by 7 bases and J by 0 bases, with 7 bases left in between. CDR3 sequence: CSARDSGANVLTF. The CDR3 bases are TGCAGCGCTAGAGACTCTGGGGCCAACGTCCTGACTTTC.

Many counts were recorded for this clonotype. The J gene is TRBJ2-5, the V gene TRBV7-9, with D perhaps matching TRBD1 or TRBD2 (5 bases each). This CDR3 is built from 14 residues. Germline CDR1 SEHNR, CDR2 FQNEAQ (reference sequence). The V end was cut by 3 bases, the J end by 0 bases, with 8 bases between. The CDR3 region is CASSFGTNQETQYF. The CDR3 region has the DNA TGTGCCAGCAGCTTCGGGACGAACCAAGAGACCCAGTACTTC.

This clonotype was found many times. V and J are TRBV7-2 and TRBJ2-7; 7 bases agree with TRBD2. V dropped 1 base and J dropped 4; count of bases not matched to a gene: 4. The germline CDR1 and CDR2 sequences are SGHTA and FQGNSA. The CDR3 extends over 14 amino acids. CDR3 sequence reads: CASSLVGGSYEQYV. For the CDR3, the DNA is TGTGCCAGCAGCTTAGTGGGGGGGAGTTACGAGCAGTACGTC.

This clonotype was recorded many times. The chain employs TRBV7-2 and TRBJ2-3, with D unresolved. V lost 7 bases and J lost 6, with 8 bases in between. The CDR3 loop spans 11 amino acids. Germline V gives CDR1 SGHTA, CDR2 FQGNSA. The chain's CDR3 is CASTELDTQYF. The CDR3 DNA follows: TGTGCCAGCACCGAACTGGATACGCAGTATTTT. The full variable domain, its missing parts supplied by reference TRBV7-2 and TRBJ2-3, is GAGVSQSPSNKVTEKGKDVELRCDPISGHTALYWYRQSLGQGLEFLIYFQGNSAPDKSGLPSDRFSAERTGGSVSTLTIQRTQQEDSAVYLCASTELDTQYFGPGTRLTVL.